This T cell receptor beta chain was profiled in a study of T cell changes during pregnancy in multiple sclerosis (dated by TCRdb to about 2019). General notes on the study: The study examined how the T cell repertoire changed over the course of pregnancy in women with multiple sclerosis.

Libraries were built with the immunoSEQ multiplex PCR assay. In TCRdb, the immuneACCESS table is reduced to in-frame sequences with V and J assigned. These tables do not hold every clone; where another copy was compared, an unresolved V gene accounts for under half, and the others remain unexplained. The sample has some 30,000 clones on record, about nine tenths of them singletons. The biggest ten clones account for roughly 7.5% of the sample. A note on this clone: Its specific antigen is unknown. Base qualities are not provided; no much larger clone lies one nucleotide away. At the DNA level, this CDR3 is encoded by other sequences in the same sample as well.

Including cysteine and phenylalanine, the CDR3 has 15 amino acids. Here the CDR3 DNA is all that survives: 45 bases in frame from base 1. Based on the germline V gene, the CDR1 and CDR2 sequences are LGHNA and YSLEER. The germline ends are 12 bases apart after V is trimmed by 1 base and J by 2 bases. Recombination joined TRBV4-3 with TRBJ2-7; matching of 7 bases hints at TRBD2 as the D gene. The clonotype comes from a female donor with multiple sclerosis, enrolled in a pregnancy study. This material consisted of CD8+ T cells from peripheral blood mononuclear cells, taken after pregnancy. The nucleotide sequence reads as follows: TGCGCCAGCAGCCAAGGGGAAGGGGGGGCCTACGAGCAGTACTTC. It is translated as CASSQGEGGAYEQYF.